The rows below give T cell receptor beta chains drawn from one sample of a study of T cells in Graves' hyperthyroidism and ophthalmopathy. TCRdb used MiXCR to reprocess the multiplex PCR reads, holding one entry per CDR3 protein. Of fewer than 550,000 distinct CDR3 sequences in the sample, roughly 24% are singletons; the top ten hold around 11%. Sequences were obtained from blood. These receptors came from a woman aged 25-40 years with Graves' ophthalmopathy. Each CDR3 is given with its conserved first and last residue. The order of the fields is D gene, J gene, clone size, V gene, CDR3 DNA, CDR3 protein. The D gene is left open where the match is weak. Size tells how often a clone was seen (once, few, many) or the class of an expanded clone, and some rows leave it out.

D gene: NA
J gene: TRBJ2-5
clone size: NA
V gene: TRBV28
CDR3 DNA: TGTGCCAGCAGGGGGATAGAGACCCAGTACTTC
CDR3 protein: CASRGIETQYF

D gene: TRBD1
J gene: TRBJ1-1
clone size: NA
V gene: TRBV6-4
CDR3 DNA: TGTGCCAGCAGTGACACAGACAGGGGAGTCACTGAAGCTTTCTTT
CDR3 protein: CASSDTDRGVTEAFF

D gene: NA
J gene: TRBJ2-5
clone size: many
V gene: TRBV9
CDR3 DNA: TGTGCCAGCAGCGTAGGGAGTGGGACACAAGAGACCCAGTACTTC
CDR3 protein: CASSVGSGTQETQYF

D gene: NA
J gene: TRBJ1-2
clone size: few
V gene: TRBV28
CDR3 DNA: TGTGCCAGCAGCTCAAGGGTTTTGGGCTATGGCTACACCTTC
CDR3 protein: CASSSRVLGYGYTF

D gene: TRBD1
J gene: TRBJ1-1
clone size: many
V gene: TRBV5-1
CDR3 DNA: TGCGCCAGCAGCTTGGCCCCCCGGGACAGGGACACTGAAGCTTTCTTT
CDR3 protein: CASSLAPRDRDTEAFF

D gene: NA
J gene: TRBJ2-7
clone size: many
V gene: TRBV28
CDR3 DNA: TGTGCCAGCTTAAAGCTCCACGAGCAGTACTTC
CDR3 protein: CASLKLHEQYF

D gene: TRBD1
J gene: TRBJ1-2
clone size: many
V gene: TRBV6-1
CDR3 DNA: TGTGCCAGCAGTGTCACAGGGGCAGATACCTATGGCTACACCTTC
CDR3 protein: CASSVTGADTYGYTF

D gene: NA
J gene: TRBJ2-7
clone size: many
V gene: TRBV24-1
CDR3 DNA: TGTGCCACCACCCAAGTAGCCCGACCGATCGGCGAGCAGTACTTC
CDR3 protein: CATTQVARPIGEQYF

D gene: NA
J gene: TRBJ1-1
clone size: many
V gene: TRBV6-5
CDR3 DNA: TGTGCCAGCAGTTACTCGACCGGCGGTGTCGGCGCTGAAGCTTTCTTT
CDR3 protein: CASSYSTGGVGAEAFF

D gene: NA
J gene: TRBJ1-2
clone size: many
V gene: TRBV5-1
CDR3 DNA: TGCGCCAGCAGCCAGGCAGGAGGCTATGGCTACACCTTC
CDR3 protein: CASSQAGGYGYTF

D gene: NA
J gene: TRBJ2-4
clone size: NA
V gene: TRBV5-1
CDR3 DNA: TGCGCCAACCCGTCCGGGCCCCTAGCCAAAAACATTCAGTACTTC
CDR3 protein: CANPSGPLAKNIQYF

D gene: TRBD1
J gene: TRBJ1-2
clone size: NA
V gene: TRBV7-8
CDR3 DNA: TGTGCCAGCAGCCCTGGACAGGCAGGCGCTAACTATGGCTACACCTTC
CDR3 protein: CASSPGQAGANYGYTF

D gene: TRBD1
J gene: TRBJ1-2
clone size: many
V gene: TRBV29-1
CDR3 DNA: TGCAGCGCCACCACCCCGGACAGGGCCTATGGCTACACCTTC
CDR3 protein: CSATTPDRAYGYTF

D gene: NA
J gene: TRBJ2-5
clone size: many
V gene: TRBV7-7
CDR3 DNA: TGTGCTAGCAGCTTATCCGACCCGGGGGGGACAGGGTGGCAAGAGACCCAGTACTTC
CDR3 protein: CASSLSDPGGTGWQETQYF

D gene: TRBD1
J gene: TRBJ1-2
clone size: many
V gene: TRBV24-1
CDR3 DNA: TGTGCCACCAGTGATTCCGGGACAGGGCAGGTCTATGGCTACACCTTC
CDR3 protein: CATSDSGTGQVYGYTF

D gene: NA
J gene: TRBJ2-7
clone size: many
V gene: TRBV12-3/TRBV12-4
CDR3 DNA: TGTGCCAGCGGGACCTACGAGCAGTACTTC
CDR3 protein: CASGTYEQYF

D gene: NA
J gene: TRBJ2-5
clone size: many
V gene: TRBV12-3/TRBV12-4
CDR3 DNA: TGTGCCAGCAACCGGAGACAAGAGACCCAGTACTTC
CDR3 protein: CASNRRQETQYF

D gene: TRBD1
J gene: TRBJ2-7
clone size: NA
V gene: TRBV11-2
CDR3 DNA: TGTGCCAGCAGCCCCGGCCGGACAGGCCTAGCCTACGAGCAGTACTTC
CDR3 protein: CASSPGRTGLAYEQYF

D gene: TRBD1
J gene: TRBJ1-5
clone size: few
V gene: TRBV28
CDR3 DNA: TGTGCCAGCAGTTCGGACAGGGAAGCTCAGCCCCAGCATTTT
CDR3 protein: CASSSDREAQPQHF

D gene: NA
J gene: TRBJ1-5
clone size: many
V gene: TRBV6-5
CDR3 DNA: TGTGCCAGCATCTCTACGGGCCGGAGCACAGCCCAGCATTTT
CDR3 protein: CASISTGRSTAQHF

D gene: NA
J gene: TRBJ2-7
clone size: NA
V gene: TRBV4-1
CDR3 DNA: TGCGCCAGCAGCTTCTACCCCCGACGGAACGAGCAGTACTTC
CDR3 protein: CASSFYPRRNEQYF

D gene: NA
J gene: TRBJ2-3
clone size: many
V gene: TRBV6-4
CDR3 DNA: TGTGCCAGCAGTAATCCCGGGACACCCATCTCCACAGATATGCAGTATTTT
CDR3 protein: CASSNPGTPISTDMQYF

D gene: NA
J gene: TRBJ1-1
clone size: NA
V gene: TRBV6-1
CDR3 DNA: TGTGCCAGCGGGGATGGGAACACTGAAGCTTTCTTT
CDR3 protein: CASGDGNTEAFF

D gene: NA
J gene: TRBJ2-5
clone size: many
V gene: TRBV4-3
CDR3 DNA: TGCGCCAGCAGCCAAGACCTTGGGCAGGGAGAGACCCAGTACTTC
CDR3 protein: CASSQDLGQGETQYF

D gene: NA
J gene: TRBJ1-1
clone size: many
V gene: TRBV19
CDR3 DNA: TGTGCCAGTAGCCGTGACCGATATGAAGCTTTCTTT
CDR3 protein: CASSRDRYEAFF

D gene: TRBD1
J gene: TRBJ1-5
clone size: few
V gene: TRBV6-1
CDR3 DNA: TGTGCCAGCCGAAACTACAGGGGGCTGGGCAATCAGCCCCAGCATTTT
CDR3 protein: CASRNYRGLGNQPQHF

D gene: NA
J gene: TRBJ1-2
clone size: many
V gene: TRBV27
CDR3 DNA: TGTGCCAGCACCCCAACCCCACCGGCAGGTCTGGTCTATGGCTACACCTTC
CDR3 protein: CASTPTPPAGLVYGYTF

D gene: TRBD1
J gene: TRBJ2-7
clone size: many
V gene: TRBV28
CDR3 DNA: TGTGCCAGCAGTCGACCCGGGACAGGGCTCCTCGAGCAGTACTTC
CDR3 protein: CASSRPGTGLLEQYF

D gene: NA
J gene: TRBJ1-1
clone size: NA
V gene: TRBV28
CDR3 DNA: TGTGCCAGCAGTTTTAGGTGGAACACTGAAGCTTGCTTT
CDR3 protein: CASSFRWNTEACF

D gene: NA
J gene: TRBJ2-2
clone size: few
V gene: TRBV4-1
CDR3 DNA: TGCGCCAGCAGCCAACAGGGGCGGAACACCGGGGAGCTGTTTTTT
CDR3 protein: CASSQQGRNTGELFF

D gene: TRBD1
J gene: TRBJ2-7
clone size: few
V gene: TRBV6-1
CDR3 DNA: TGTGCCAGCAGTGAAGACTCCGGGACAGACTACGAGCAGTACTTC
CDR3 protein: CASSEDSGTDYEQYF

D gene: NA
J gene: TRBJ2-7
clone size: NA
V gene: TRBV7-6
CDR3 DNA: TGTGCCAGCGGCTTAGGATGGGGGATCGACGAGCAGTACTTC
CDR3 protein: CASGLGWGIDEQYF